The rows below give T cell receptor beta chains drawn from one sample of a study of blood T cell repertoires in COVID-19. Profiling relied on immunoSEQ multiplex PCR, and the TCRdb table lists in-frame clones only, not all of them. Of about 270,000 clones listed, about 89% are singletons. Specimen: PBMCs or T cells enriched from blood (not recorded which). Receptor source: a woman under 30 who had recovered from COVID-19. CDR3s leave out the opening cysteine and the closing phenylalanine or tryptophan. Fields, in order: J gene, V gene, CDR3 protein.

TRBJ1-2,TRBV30,AWSYRRGYT
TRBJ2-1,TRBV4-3,ASSQDGTGGAHGEQF
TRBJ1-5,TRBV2,ASSGGQGMDQPQH
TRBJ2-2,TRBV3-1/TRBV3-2,ASTWEGRGRTGELF
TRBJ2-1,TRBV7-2,ASSQLGPGLADQMQF
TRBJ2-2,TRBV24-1,ATSATGRDTGELF
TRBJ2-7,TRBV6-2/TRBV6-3,ASSSTGDPYEQY
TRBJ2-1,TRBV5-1,ASSLVVRSSYNEQF
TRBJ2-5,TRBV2,ASSFDRAGETQY
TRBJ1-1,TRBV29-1,SVVGTGAEAF
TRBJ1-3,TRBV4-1,ASSQWAGNTIY
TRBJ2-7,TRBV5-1,ASSLVSGSYYEQY
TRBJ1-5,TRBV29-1,SVDVGANQPQH
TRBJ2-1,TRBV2,ASMGGFGQF
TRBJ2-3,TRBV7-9,ASSFLAGVSTDTQY
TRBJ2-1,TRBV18,ASSRGLAGGGNEQF
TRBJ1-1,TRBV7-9,ASSRPGQENTEAF
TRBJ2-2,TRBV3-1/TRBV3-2,ASSQDRVAGNTGELF
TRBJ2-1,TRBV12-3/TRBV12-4,ASSPLSYNEQF
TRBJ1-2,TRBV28,ASSLWRDGYT
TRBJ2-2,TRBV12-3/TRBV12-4,ASSSGVTGELF
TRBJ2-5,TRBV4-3,ASSQDRQGAGSKTQY
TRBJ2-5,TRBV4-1,ASSQWTGQETQY
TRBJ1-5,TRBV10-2,ASGTGALGPQH
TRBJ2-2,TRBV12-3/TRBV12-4,ASGSGTGELF
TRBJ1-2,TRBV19,ASSMGRQEVYT
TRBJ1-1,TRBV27,ASSSNRGGTEAF
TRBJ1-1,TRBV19,ASSRDRELLSEAF
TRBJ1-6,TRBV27,ASSLSYRAGLVNGSPLH
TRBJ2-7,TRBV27,ASSQTSGTSSYEQY
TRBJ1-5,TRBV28,ASREYGNQPQH
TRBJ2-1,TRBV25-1,ASSEGFGLSNEQF
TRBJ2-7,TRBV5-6,ASSLHGTVYEQY
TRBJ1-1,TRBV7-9,ASRKEVATEAF
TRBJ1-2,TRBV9,ASSPGAGTGVGYT
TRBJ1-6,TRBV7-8,ASSLLESPLH
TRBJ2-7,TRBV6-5,ASSYSNPGEQY
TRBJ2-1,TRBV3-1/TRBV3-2,ASSLRRYYEQF
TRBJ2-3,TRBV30,AWSNRGGTNTDTQY
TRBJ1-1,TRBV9,ASSVVSGSVDTEAF
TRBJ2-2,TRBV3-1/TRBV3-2,ASSPLRSGELF
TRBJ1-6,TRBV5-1,ASSLDRNNSPLH
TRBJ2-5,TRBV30,AWMDRTHLSETQY
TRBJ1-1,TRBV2,ASSITGGMNTEAF
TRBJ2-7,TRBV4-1,ASSQTTSGTYEQY
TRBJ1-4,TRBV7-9,ASSLMAATNEKLF
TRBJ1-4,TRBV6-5,ASSYSAGTNEKLF
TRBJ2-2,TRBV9,ASSSRTSGRTGELF
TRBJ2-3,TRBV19,ASSTSPRDTQY
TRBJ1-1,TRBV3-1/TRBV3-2,ASSLSSLNTEAF
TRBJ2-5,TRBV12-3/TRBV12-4,ASRTGAQETQY
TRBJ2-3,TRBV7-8,ASSRDKDRITDTQY
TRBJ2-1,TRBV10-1,ASSEAGTPYNEQF
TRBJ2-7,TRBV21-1,ASSKANGRSATSYEQY
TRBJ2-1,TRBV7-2,ASSLYRGPSNEQF